The 14 T cell receptor beta chains reported below all come from one sample, sequenced in a study of T cells in Graves' hyperthyroidism and ophthalmopathy. It was RNA transcripts that yielded the amplified TCR beta CDR3 regions. The HTBI primer set was used in a first-round RT-PCR of the TCR CDR3. TCRdb itself ran the multiplex PCR reads through MiXCR, one entry per CDR3 protein. Of some 210,000 distinct CDR3 sequences listed, over 15% are singletons. The sequenced sample was blood. These receptors were obtained from a man aged 50-60 years with Graves' hyperthyroidism.

This sequence joins TRBV6-2 or TRBV6-3 and TRBJ2-1; 11 nucleotides agree with TRBD2. CDR1 is MNHEY and CDR2 is SVGEGT in the germline V gene. V gave up 6 bases and J gave up 7 bases; unmatched junction bases: 8. The CDR3 is made up of 15 amino acids. This CDR3 reads CASRPLAGVMNEQFF. The CDR3 region has the DNA TGTGCCAGCAGACCACTAGCGGGAGTAATGAATGAGCAGTTCTTC.

This clonotype has just one count. A much larger clone lies a single base off, so this may be a read error. The genes are TRBV12-3 or TRBV12-4 and TRBJ2-1, with 11 bases lining up with TRBD2. The trim removed 5 bases at V and 9 bases at J, leaving 15 bases unmatched. This CDR3 region has 17 residues. The CDR3, as DNA: TGTGCCAGCAGTAATCACGGACTAGCGGGCGGGGGAGGTGAGCAGTTCTTC. Translating it yields CASSNHGLAGGGGEQFF.

This clonotype was detected many times. The chain joins TRBV4-1 to TRBJ1-2; D unresolved. The V and J ends lost 0 bases and 8 bases respectively, with 16 bases between them. The CDR3 loop spans 15 amino acids. The germline gives CDR1 MGHRA, CDR2 YSYEKL. In DNA, the CDR3 is TGCGCCAGCAGCCAAGATGTTGCAGGAGTTATCGGCTACACCTTC. This translates into CASSQDVAGVIGYTF.

This clonotype was seen many times. This chain uses TRBV12-3 or TRBV12-4 with TRBJ1-2; D is possibly TRBD1 (6 bases). The germline V and J ends were trimmed by 6 bases and 6 bases, with 20 bases remaining between them. This CDR3 contains 15 residues. The DNA for the CDR3 is TGTGCCAGCAGCCGAAGCGCGGGGGCGGTACATGGCTACACCTTC. Translation: CASSRSAGAVHGYTF.

The gene calls are TRBV29-1 and TRBJ2-1; 9 bases agree with TRBD2. The V segment lost 6 bases and the J segment 2 bases; nucleotides outside the gene matches: 17. From germline, CDR1 is SQVTM and CDR2 ANQGSEA. The CDR3 has 18 amino acids. DNA for the CDR3: TGCAGCGTGGAACCCTTTAGCGGGAGAGAGTTTCCCTACAATGAGCAGTTCTTC. Amino acids: CSVEPFSGREFPYNEQFF.

This clonotype occurred many times. The chain links TRBV28 to TRBJ2-5; D is ambiguous. In germline, CDR1 is MDHEN, CDR2 SYDVKM. Trimming removed 5 bases from V and 2 bases from J, with 12 bases in between. This CDR3 contains 14 residues. This chain's CDR3 is CASSPSGPQETQYF. DNA of the CDR3: TGTGCCAGCAGTCCCTCGGGCCCTCAAGAGACCCAGTACTTC.

This clonotype was seen repeatedly, ten times or more. This sequence joins TRBV3-1 and TRBJ2-3; D is unclear. The CDR3 extends over 13 amino acids. The V gene's germline CDR1 is LGHDT and CDR2 YNNKEL (reference sequence). The V end lost 0 bases, the J end lost 9 bases, and 10 bases lay between the germline ends. This CDR3 is CASSQDEGLTQYF. DNA of the CDR3: TGTGCCAGCAGCCAAGATGAAGGTCTGACGCAGTATTTT.

There are many counts of this clonotype. The V call is TRBV20-1, the J call TRBJ1-5; no definite D call. V lost 3 bases and J 3 bases, leaving 12 bases between the germline ends. This CDR3 region has 14 residues. Germline CDR1 reads DFQATT; CDR2 reads SNEGSKA (reference sequence). As DNA, the CDR3 is TGCAGTGCTAGGGATCCCTTAAACAATCAGCCCCAGCATTTT. Translated, it gives CSARDPLNNQPQHF.

The rearrangement joins TRBV6-6 to TRBJ2-7; 10 bases agree with TRBD2. Trimming took 0 bases from V and 6 from J; bases not matched to a gene: 14. The length of the CDR3 is 18 residues. Germline V gene lookup returns CDR1 MNHNY and CDR2 SVGAGI (reference sequence). CDR3 loop: CASSYSASGSPLEVEQYF. The DNA for the CDR3 is TGTGCCAGCAGTTACTCGGCTAGCGGGAGCCCTCTGGAAGTCGAGCAGTACTTC.

There are many counts of this clonotype. This sequence joins TRBV28 and TRBJ1-6, with 9 bases fitting TRBD1. This CDR3 has 15 residues. Germline lookup yields CDR1 MDHEN and CDR2 SYDVKM. J was trimmed by 10 bases and V by 5 bases; bases with no gene match: 9. CDR3 sequence reads: CASSPPGQGSSPLHF. CDR3 nucleotides: TGTGCCAGCAGTCCCCCGGGACAGGGCTCATCACCCCTCCACTTT.

The rearrangement joins TRBV15 to TRBJ2-3; tentative D call: TRBD2 (6 bases). The ends were cut back, 3 bases at V and 4 bases at J, with 20 bases in the middle. The CDR3 length is 17 residues. Germline V gene sequence: CDR1 LNHNV, CDR2 YYDKDF (reference sequence). The CDR3 coding sequence is TGTGCCACCAGCAGGGATAAGGGGTCGGGAGTATCAGATACGCAGTATTTT. It is translated as CATSRDKGSGVSDTQYF.

This clonotype has more than one count but fewer than ten. This chain uses TRBV10-2 with TRBJ1-1, with D maybe TRBD1 (5 bases). CDR1 is WSHSY, CDR2 SAAADI, per germline. V lost 7 bases to trimming and J lost 2 bases, with 11 bases between them. The CDR3 has 13 amino acids. CDR3 bases: TGCGCCAGCAATTCTCAGGGTAACACTGAAGCTTTCTTT. As protein: CASNSQGNTEAFF.

At least ten counts were recorded for this clonotype. The chain has TRBV11-3 and TRBJ1-1; 8 bases align to TRBD1. The germline V gene encodes CDR1 SGHNT and CDR2 YENEEA. The CDR3 has 14 amino acids. Trimming took 4 bases from V and 1 from J; bases not matched to a gene: 2. For the CDR3, the DNA is TGTGCCAGCAGCTGGGGACAGGAGAACACTGAAGCTTTCTTT. Its protein is CASSWGQENTEAFF.

Details on this clonotype: At one end, the junction sequence differs from germline, possibly due to a read error. V and J are TRBV27 and TRBJ2-3, with D tentatively TRBD2 (5 bases). Germline values: CDR1 MNHEY, CDR2 SMNVEV (reference sequence). This CDR3 comprises 15 residues. Here the CDR3 DNA reads TGTGCCAGCACCAGGACTGGCGGAAGCCCAGATACACAGTATTTT. Its translation is CASTRTGGSPDTQYF.